Shown below are 9 T cell receptor beta chains from a single sample sequenced in a study of blood T cell repertoires in COVID-19. Generated by immunoSEQ multiplex PCR, the TCRdb table keeps only in-frame clones and is missing some. Of hundreds of thousands of clones in the sample, approximately 91% were seen once. Sequenced sample: PBMCs or T cells enriched from blood (not recorded which). Receptors originate from a woman between 40 and 50 years old who had recovered from COVID-19.

This chain joins TRBV7-8 and TRBJ2-2, with 7 bases lining up with TRBD1. The CDR3 covers 16 residues. Germline CDR1 SGHVS, CDR2 FQNEAQ. Trimming cost V 4 bases and J 1 base; bases outside gene matches: 6. The CDR3 protein is CASSSNRGQNTGELFF. The CDR3 region has the DNA TGTGCCAGCAGCTCCAACAGGGGCCAGAACACCGGGGAGCTGTTTTTT.

V and J are TRBV19 and TRBJ1-5, with D hard to call. V gave up 5 bases and J gave up 7 bases, with 12 bases separating them. In germline, CDR1 is LNHDA, CDR2 SQIVND (reference sequence). The CDR3 sequence is 13 residues long. This CDR3 reads CASSGNIGQPQHF. In nucleotides, the CDR3 is TGTGCCAGTAGTGGCAACATCGGGCAGCCCCAGCATTTT.

This chain links TRBV4-3 with TRBJ2-7, with D possibly matching TRBD2 (7 bases). Trimming pared 0 bases from V and 0 bases from J, leaving 12 bases between. This CDR3 spans 16 amino acids. Germline lookup yields CDR1 LGHNA and CDR2 YSLEER. The CDR3 loop is CASSQDLGGPSYEQYF. The CDR3 coding sequence is TGCGCCAGCAGCCAAGATCTCGGGGGGCCCTCCTACGAGCAGTACTTC.

The rearrangement joins TRBV6-1 to TRBJ2-5; 12 bases agree with TRBD2. The CDR3 contains 16 residues. In germline, CDR1 is MNHNS, CDR2 SASEGT. After removal of 3 bases from V and 5 bases from J, the junction contained 7 bases not matched to a gene. In DNA form, the CDR3 reads TGTGCCAGCAGTGAGAGACTAGCGGGGGATGGTGAGACCCAGTACTTC. Residues: CASSERLAGDGETQYF.

In this sample, this clone turned up once. This chain uses TRBV27 with TRBJ1-2, with D tentatively TRBD1 (5 bases). The CDR3 spans 13 residues. Germline V gene data show CDR1 as MNHEY and CDR2 as SMNVEV (reference sequence). Trimming pared 5 bases from V and 4 bases from J, leaving 11 bases between. CDR3 bases: TGTGCCAGCAGTCGACAGAGTTCCTATGGCTACACCTTC. As protein: CASSRQSSYGYTF.

V usage is TRBV7-6 and J usage is TRBJ2-6; 8 positions agree with TRBD1. This CDR3 region has 19 residues. Looked up from germline, CDR1 is SGHVS and CDR2 is FNYEAQ. V was pared by 3 bases and J by 2 bases, with 12 bases of the junction left unmatched. CDR3 protein: CASSFGTGSRRAGANVLTF. In nucleotides, the CDR3 is TGTGCCAGCAGCTTCGGGACAGGCTCTAGGAGGGCTGGGGCCAACGTCCTGACTTTC.

The chain is built from TRBV21-1 and TRBJ2-2; TRBD1 is taken as the D call from the table, unchecked against the DNA. TRBV21-1 is a known pseudogene. The CDR3 is made up of 18 amino acids. The CDR3 sequence: CASRGDREELLSTGELFF. CDR3 coding DNA: TGTGCCAGCAGGGGGGACAGGGAGGAACTCCTGAGCACCGGGGAGCTGTTTTTT.

The J gene is TRBJ2-3, the V gene TRBV6-4; 7 bases are a match to TRBD1. With 3 bases clipped from V and 3 bases from J, the junction kept 6 bases outside the gene matches. CDR3 length equals 15 residues. Germline CDR1 reads MRHNA; CDR2 reads SNTAGT. The DNA of the CDR3 is TGTGCCAGCAGTGAAGCAGGGGGACAAACAGATACGCAGTATTTT. This sequence encodes CASSEAGGQTDTQYF.

The gene calls are TRBV19 and TRBJ2-3; D remains ambiguous. The CDR3 has 13 amino acids. Germline CDR1 reads LNHDA; CDR2 reads SQIVND (reference sequence). Trimming cost V 5 bases and J 2 bases, with 8 bases left between them. CDR3 coding DNA: TGTGCCAGTAGTTACGGTCACACAGATACGCAGTATTTT. As protein: CASSYGHTDTQYF.